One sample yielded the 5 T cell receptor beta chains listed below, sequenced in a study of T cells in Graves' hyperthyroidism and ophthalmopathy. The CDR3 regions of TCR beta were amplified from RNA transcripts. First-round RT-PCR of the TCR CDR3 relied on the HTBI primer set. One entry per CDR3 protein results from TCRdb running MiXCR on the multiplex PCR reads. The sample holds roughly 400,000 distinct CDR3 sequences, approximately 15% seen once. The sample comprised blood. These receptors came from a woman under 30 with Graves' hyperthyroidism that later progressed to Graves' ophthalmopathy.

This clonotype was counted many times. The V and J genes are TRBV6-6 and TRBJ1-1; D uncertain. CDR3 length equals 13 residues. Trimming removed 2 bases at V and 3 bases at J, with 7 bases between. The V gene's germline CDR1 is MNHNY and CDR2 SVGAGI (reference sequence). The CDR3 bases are TGTGCCAGCAGTTACATATCTGACACTGAAGCTTTCTTT. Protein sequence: CASSYISDTEAFF.

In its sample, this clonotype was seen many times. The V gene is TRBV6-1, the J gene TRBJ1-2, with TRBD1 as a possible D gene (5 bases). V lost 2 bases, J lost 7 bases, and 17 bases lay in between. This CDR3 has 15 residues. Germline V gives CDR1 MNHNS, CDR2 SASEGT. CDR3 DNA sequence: TGTGCCAGCAGTGAAACGGGGGGTGCCCTAGGTGGCTACACCTTC. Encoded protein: CASSETGGALGGYTF.

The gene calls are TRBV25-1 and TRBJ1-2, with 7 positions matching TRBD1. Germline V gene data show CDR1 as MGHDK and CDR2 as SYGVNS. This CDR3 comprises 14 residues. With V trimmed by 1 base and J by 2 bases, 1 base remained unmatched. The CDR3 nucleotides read TGTGCCAGCAGTGAATTGACAGGGAACTATGGCTACACCTTC. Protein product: CASSELTGNYGYTF.

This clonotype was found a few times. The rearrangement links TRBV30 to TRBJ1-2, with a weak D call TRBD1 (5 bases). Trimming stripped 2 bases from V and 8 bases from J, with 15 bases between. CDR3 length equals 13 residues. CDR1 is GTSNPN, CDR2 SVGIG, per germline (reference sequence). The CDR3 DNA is TGTGCCTGGAGTTCAGGGTTCATGGGCGGCTACACCTTC. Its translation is CAWSSGFMGGYTF.

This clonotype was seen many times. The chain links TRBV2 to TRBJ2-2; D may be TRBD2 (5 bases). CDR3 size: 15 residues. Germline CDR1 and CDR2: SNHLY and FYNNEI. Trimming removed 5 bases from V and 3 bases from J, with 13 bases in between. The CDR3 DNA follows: TGTGCCAGCAGTTGGACCGAAGCGGACACCGGGGAGCTGTTTTTT. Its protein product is CASSWTEADTGELFF.